These 3 T cell receptor beta chains originate from one sample sequenced in a study of Ad26.COV2.S vaccination and SARS-CoV-2 variants. Treatment of the sample: around 19 received Ad26.COV2.S at low or high dose, single or two shots; about five received placebo; per-sample allocation not given. Sampling was done on day 63 after the first vaccine or placebo injection. Only in-frame clones appear in the TCRdb table, and some are missing; sequencing was by immunoSEQ multiplex PCR. The sample lists over 400,000 clones; approximately 89% were seen once. Sample: peripheral blood, taken in a trial of Ad26.COV2.S vaccine versus placebo. These receptors all stem from a person between 18 and 65 years old who received the Ad26.COV2.S COVID-19 vaccine or a placebo.

This chain links TRBV7-9 with TRBJ2-3; 7 positions match TRBD2. Trimming took 3 bases from V and 4 from J; bases not matched to a gene: 7. This CDR3 comprises 15 residues. In germline, CDR1 is SEHNR, CDR2 FQNEAQ (reference sequence). CDR3 amino acids: CASSFWGGKADTQYF. The CDR3, as DNA: TGTGCCAGCAGCTTTTGGGGGGGGAAGGCAGATACGCAGTATTTT. Supplemented by reference TRBV7-9 and TRBJ2-3, the full variable domain reads DTGVSQNPRHKITKRGQNVTFRCDPISEHNRLYWYRQTLGQGPEFLTYFQNEAQLEKSRLLSDRFSAERPKGSFSTLEIQRTEQGDSAMYLCASSFWGGKADTQYFGPGTRLTVL.

Turning to this clone: The same CDR3 can be traced to other DNA sequences in this sample. V is TRBV6-6 and J is TRBJ2-7; tentatively, D is TRBD1 (5 bases). Trimming removed 5 bases from V and 3 bases from J, with 8 bases in between. The V gene's germline CDR1 is MNHNY and CDR2 SVGAGI (reference sequence). The CDR3 runs 12 residues. CDR3 DNA: TGTGCCAGCAGTCGCCAGGGCTACGAGCAGTACTTC. Protein sequence: CASSRQGYEQYF.

This clone was detected a few times. The same CDR3 also results from other DNA sequences found in this sample. The CDR3 region is CSASRGTEAFF. Written as DNA, the CDR3 is TGCAGTGCAAGTAGGGGTACTGAAGCTTTCTTT. The chain carries TRBV20-1 and TRBJ1-1; possible D gene TRBD1, 5 bases. Trimming shortened V by 6 bases and J by 5 bases, and 10 bases separated the two germline ends. Germline V gene lookup returns CDR1 DFQATT and CDR2 SNEGSKA (reference sequence). This CDR3 region has 11 residues.